This TCR beta chain comes out of a study of shared clonotypes between healthy human individuals (dated by TCRdb to the early 2020s). Study-wide context: The cohort comprised two women and a few men aged 18 to 49 years. For each donor, CD4 naive and CD4 memory were each given three plates, CD8 naive was given two plates, and CD8 memory was given one plate. The study deeply sequenced blood TCR repertoires of about 5 healthy adults to estimate repertoire size and the extent of clonotype sharing between individuals. To increase sequencing depth and limit assay-specific biases, different laboratories used diverse techniques to prepare libraries and sequence TCR repertoires. Between about 0.94 and 8.9 billion PBMCs per donor were obtained by leukapheresis. What the authors observed across the whole study: Pairwise subsampling indicated that sequencing depth was expected to affect the degree of clonotype sharing among donors. Sampling was restricted to blood, and TCR repertoires in tissues likely differ from the TCR repertoires found in blood. Clonotypes shared by all four sorted-subset donors showed higher generation probabilities than non-shared clonotypes. The small number of donors limited the genetic and exposure-history diversity represented. Naive subsets generally had larger estimated clonotype richness than memory subsets. Sharing across a few donors was observed for approximately 5% of naive CD4, over 3% of naive CD8, 2.3% of memory CD4, and roughly 0.4% of memory CD8 clonotypes. Incomplete sequencing was indicated by rarefaction of sorted-subset datasets, despite the large sequencing depth.

Donors were healthy HIV-negative adults with no recently reported acute infections or vaccinations. Every donor was a Caucasian adult residing in Nashville, Tennessee, USA. CD4+ T cells were enriched by magnetic negative selection, after which naive cells were positively selected on CD45RA and the negative fraction was taken as the memory subset. Blood was obtained by leukapheresis, after which PBMCs were separated by Ficoll-Histopaque density gradient centrifugation and cryopreserved in liquid nitrogen vapor phase. Analytical flow cytometry was used to check the purity and quantity of each magnetically sorted T cell population. Genomic DNA was isolated from every sorted fraction and measured by UV absorbance on a Nanodrop 2000c. Using the deep immunoSEQ assay, multiplex PCR amplified TCR CDR3 regions from genomic DNA. Genomic DNA extracted from each cell subset was distributed evenly over all wells of several immunoSEQ 96-well plates, and each plate served as one replicate. Each replicate PCR for sorted subsets received around 200 ng genomic DNA, equal to around 32,000 T cell genomes. Purified libraries were measured with a Qubit 3.0 fluorometer, size-checked on a Bioanalyzer 2100, and measured again with the KAPA Library Quantification kit. A separate single-read 150-cycle Illumina NextSeq 550 flow cell was used to sequence each immunoSEQ 96-well plate. The study's own analysis went as follows. Because the immunoSEQ output included only junctional sequences and no quality scores, the filtering could not be the same as the filtering used for full-length reads. Sequences were annotated with PyIR, a Python wrapper for IgBLAST v1.9, using IMGT germline references to assign V/J genes and CDR3. Any read was removed if the V/J assignment was weak (E-value above 1e-6), the CDR3 was missing, or the read contained stop codons, out-of-frame junctions, or ambiguous translated residues. A V3J clonotype was defined by an identical inferred V gene, J gene, and CDR3 amino acid sequence. The percentage overlap between two repertoires was calculated by dividing the number of shared unique clonotypes by the size of the smaller repertoire. Richness of each repertoire was evaluated using RTK rarefaction, the Chao1 estimator, and Recon v2.1 estimates of unobserved clonotypes. For all TCRbeta clonotypes obtained by the gDNA method from a few donors, generation probabilities were computed with OLGA. This immuneACCESS table, as held by TCRdb, lists in-frame sequences with V and J called but not all clones. Of the missing ones, under half trace to an unresolved V gene in checked studies; the others have no known cause. From that table come the V and J calls and clone size; the DNA was used to work out D and trimming. The sample table holds 2,100,000 or so clones, of which approximately 94% were seen once. The biggest ten clones account for 0.13% of the sample.

From the cysteine up to the phenylalanine, the CDR3 has a length of 12 residues. Here the CDR3 DNA is all that survives: 36 bases in frame from base 1. V lost 3 bases and J lost 5 bases, and the count of bases not matched to a germline gene is 2. CDR1 is given as SGHRS and CDR2 as YFSETQ, both from the germline V gene. Comment on this clone: It has no known antigen specificity. It has no much larger one-base neighbor in the sample; base qualities were not kept.

Sequencing used naive CD4+ T cells sorted from blood. Per the publication, the cell subset or site label means: CD45RA+ positively selected. Rearrangement joined TRBV5-1 to TRBJ2-7, with 7 central nucleotides matching TRBD1. This clonotype was obtained from a man younger than 35 in good health. At the DNA level, the sequence is TGCGCCAGCAGCTCGACAGGGAACGAGCAGTACTTC. This gives the protein CASSSTGNEQYF.